This T cell receptor beta chain was sequenced for a study of cytomegalovirus exposure and HLA in healthy donors (dated by TCRdb to the late 2010s). Regarding the complete study: An earlier analysis of roughly 500 of the donors reported more than 250 Gb of sequence data and 100 million to 130 million unique TCR beta sequences from some 180 million T cells. Donor age, sex, ethnicity and CMV serostatus were collected together with the repertoire data. The study combined high-throughput TCR immunosequencing, statistical association of individual TCRs with disease status, and machine learning to predict cytomegalovirus infection status. A later genetic analysis used genome-wide SNP genotypes for about 60% of the roughly 700 donors, treating that subset as a discovery cohort. In the later analysis, no new phenotypic data were used to find candidate immune exposures; instead, reliance was placed on TCR beta sequences and their occurrence across donors. In addition to the first cohort of hundreds of subjects, a separate validation cohort of approximately 130 different subjects was used. All discovery cohort repertoires had been generated on a single sequencing platform. The study aimed to test whether signatures of past pathogen exposure could be identified by cataloging public T cell receptors. Typing coverage varied by locus: roughly 629-630 donors for A, B, C, DRB1 and DQB1; 500 to 550 for DQA1; more than 600 for DPA1; approximately 490 for DPB1. Among the roughly 390 genotyped donors, approximately 77% belonged to the genetic ancestry cluster associated with self-reported Caucasian donors. A few DR-DQ haplotypes were treated as single units for association and clustering because of strong linkage in the cohort. HLA typing covered class I and class II loci at four-digit resolution. An early release covering roughly 640 HLA-typed donors comprised approximately 300 gigabases of sequencing data and some 79 million unique TCR sequences. On average, approximately 250,000 unique TCR beta nucleotide sequences were sequenced per donor among some 420 genotyped donors of the cohort, with roughly 18% of those sequences being non-productive. The study used immunosequencing to profile the T cell repertoires of hundreds of subjects and linked those repertoires to cytomegalovirus serostatus. In a later analysis, previously published TCR beta repertoires from 500 to 750 donors were re-analyzed and high-resolution HLA genotyping was added so that TCR occurrence patterns could be studied. An earlier analysis of some 500 of the donors used high-throughput TCR beta sequencing to judge whether each TCR beta V gene segment behaved as functional or pseudogenic. General study outcomes and caveats: In a later analysis, HLA-associated TCR beta chains showed more clonal expansion and lower generation probabilities than non-associated chains that were equally common. A further reported finding was that TCR beta sequences accurately predicted the HLA-A and HLA-B alleles for most subjects in the first cohort. In vitro tests confirmed that a few of the cytomegalovirus-associated TCR beta chains recognize cytomegalovirus antigens. Because counts were too low, approximately 18 rarely observed V segments, including chromosome 9 orphons, were excluded from the earlier analysis of roughly 580 of the donors. Most CMV-associated TCR beta chains appeared to be HLA-restricted in a later analysis, and the HLA associations seemed to be driven largely by CMV exposure. A later genetic analysis associated a missense DCLRE1C variant with V-gene and J-gene trimming of TCR beta chains, and an independent cohort replicated the association. Only TCR beta chains were sequenced in this cohort, and the absence of alpha or paired-chain data limited detectable features. A total of fewer than 200 TCR beta chains were listed by the study as associated with cytomegalovirus. For the cohort, immune exposure information was limited to CMV serostatus. According to a later genetic analysis, donors in an Asian-associated ancestry cluster had fewer N-insertions in productive TCRs than the roughly 670-donor mean. A cluster of highly shared sequence variants was judged likely to represent a technical artifact of the sequencing pipeline. A later analysis found that TCR association rates varied across HLA loci, with DRB1 alleles showing the most associated TCRs and HLA-C alleles the fewest. Strong co-occurrence of HLA alleles, especially DR and DQ, made assigning TCR associations to individual alleles difficult. Roughly uniform sequencing depth across donors was assumed in presence/absence analyses, although this assumption may not hold. Linkage disequilibrium might explain the correlated functional status among segregating V segments, but an unknown experimental factor could not be ruled out. Because some donors lacked HLA typing at each locus, the association tests relied only on the typed subset. According to a later analysis, parvovirus B19, influenza, CMV and Epstein-Barr virus appeared linked to several top co-occurrence clusters. An earlier analysis of 450 to 750 of the donors showed that most TCR beta V segments appeared in productive rearrangements either about 87% or about 30% of the time, which broadly matched IMGT annotations. Some IMGT-functional V segments, including TRBV6-2 and TRBV6-3, could not be told apart with the 87-base-pair reads, so those segments were excluded. While some public TCRs were present in many individuals, most TCR sequences turned up only very rarely across donors. At a false discovery rate of 0.05, a later analysis linked roughly 17,000 TCR beta sequences to specific HLA alleles. In both the original and validation cohorts, the classifier was reported to diagnose cytomegalovirus status with high specificity and sensitivity. It was suggested by the authors that the approach could potentially be generalized to other disease states and immunological phenotypes.

This clone was counted a few times. This clone's antigen is unknown. It has no much larger one-base neighbor in the sample; base qualities were not kept. The library was made by the immunoSEQ multiplex PCR assay. For the multiplex PCR, a mixture combining 60 forward primers for TCR Vbeta segments and 13 reverse primers for TCR Jbeta segments was used. The CDR3 region of rearranged TCR beta genes was amplified from genomic DNA with a multiplex PCR assay. The Illumina HiSeq System was used to sequence the amplified TCR beta libraries as 87-base-pair reads. Regarding the original processing steps: A later analysis counted approximately 76 million unique TCR beta chains across the 690 or so repertoires, and roughly 11 million of these chains were shared by at least two donors. Raw reads were error-corrected and collapsed into unique sequences by a nearest-neighbor algorithm in which closely related sequences were merged to remove PCR and sequencing errors. To assign V, D and J gene segments, CDR3 sequences were aligned to IMGT reference sequences. For a sequence to be retained, at least a six-nucleotide match to both a V gene segment and a J gene segment was required. A rearrangement counted as productive if the CDR3 had no stop codons and remained in frame with V and J, and every other rearrangement counted as non-productive. CDR3 was defined according to IMGT convention as the region running from the second conserved V-encoded cysteine to the conserved J-encoded phenylalanine. The earlier analysis of about 590 of the donors excluded sequences that lacked an unambiguous match to a single V gene segment. In an earlier analysis of a few hundred of the donors, a V segment was called functional when productive rearrangements were above 56.7%, and segregating when the standard deviation between donors exceeded 5%. A statistical classification framework was built for diagnosing cytomegalovirus status from the catalog of TCR beta chain sequences. In a later analysis, V and J genes were assigned by comparing TCR nucleotide sequences against IMGT/GENE-DB human TR gene sequences. In a later analysis, CDR3 sequences and most-parsimonious VDJ recombination scenarios were assigned using the TCRdist pipeline. In a later analysis, each TCR beta chain was defined by its CDR3 amino acid sequence together with its V-gene family, and reads lacking a unique V-gene family were excluded. As a way to deal with suspected cross-contamination and a sequencing artifact, a later analysis dropped 450 to 600 nucleotide sequences that were highly shared and had low generation probability. In a later analysis, a clonal expansion index was calculated for each public chain from normalized within-repertoire ranks of inferred template counts. Generation probabilities in a later analysis came from a VDJ recombination model fitted to out-of-frame rearrangements, and those results were checked against IGoR. In a later analysis, TCR-TCR, TCR-HLA and TCR-CMV co-occurrence was scored with hypergeometric tests, and a repertoire-size bias correction was applied to TCR pairs. To estimate false discovery rates, a later analysis permuted the HLA or CMV assignments 20 times. In a later analysis, co-occurring TCRs were grouped using DBSCAN, and TCRdist sequence similarity was added for clustering within HLA-allele-positive subsets. Repertoires with fewer than 30,000 or more than 120,000 public chains, plus five repertoires with anomalous nucleotide sharing, were excluded from co-occurrence clustering. Sourced from immuneACCESS, this table was stored by TCRdb with only in-frame sequences that have V and J called. A share of the clones is absent; for the studies checked, an unresolved V gene accounts for under half, and the remainder has no known explanation. The V and J calls and clone size are taken from that table; D and trimming were inferred from the DNA. The sample has about 230,000 clones on record, around 80% of them singletons. The ten most abundant clones make up 2.5% to 3% of the sample.

V and J are truncated by 0 bases and 6 bases respectively, leaving an intervening sequence of 14 bases. The CDR3 holds 14 amino acids from the cysteine to the phenylalanine. Left in the record is the CDR3 DNA by itself, 42 bases read in frame from the first base. The CDR1 and CDR2 encoded by the germline V gene (reference sequence) are GTSNPN and SVGIG. In total, 600 or so healthy bone marrow donors made up the cohort. Cohort members were all nominally healthy when sampled, although unrecorded immune exposures were likely present. The donor was CMV seropositive and belonged to the group of more than 250 seropositive cohort members. Each donor provided a peripheral blood sample, and peripheral blood mononuclear cells were used for TCR beta sequencing. The Qiagen DNeasy Blood Extraction Kit was used to extract genomic DNA from the blood cell samples.

The receptor was isolated from a woman aged 55-70 years in good health and CMV-seropositive. The sequenced sample was PBMCs. In this chain, TRBV30 is recombined with TRBJ1-2; the D segment cannot be called with confidence. This receptor carries the CDR3 CAWSVRVSSDGYTF. In nucleotide form, the sequence is TGTGCCTGGAGTGTTCGGGTTTCCTCCGATGGCTACACCTTC.